The clone carrying this T cell receptor beta chain occurred a few times. These data originate in a study of CD8 T cells in ankylosing spondylitis. J lost 0 bases, V lost 2 bases, and 15 bases had no gene match. The CDR3 runs 22 residues. TCRdb recomputed calls from the 5' RACE reads with MiXCR, one row per CDR3 protein. The sample carries 380,000 or so distinct CDR3 sequences, 20% to 25% recorded once. The chain carries TRBV12-3 or TRBV12-4 and TRBJ2-2; TRBD2 aligns across 13 bases. The origin of this receptor is a male donor with ankylosing spondylitis or in good health (not recorded which). The source material was blood, either unsorted or a sorted T cell fraction (not recorded which). The CDR3: CASSLRGLAGLSHSPNTGELFF. CDR3 sequence (DNA): TGTGCCAGCAGTTTAAGGGGACTAGCGGGGTTATCCCACTCTCCGAACACCGGGGAGCTGTTTTTT.